The 25 T cell receptor beta chains below come from one sample, sequenced in a study of blood T cell repertoires in COVID-19. The repertoire was sequenced with immunoSEQ multiplex PCR; TCRdb's copy has only in-frame clones and lacks some. The repertoire holds approximately 100,000 clones, around 80% seen once, with roughly a tenth in the top ten. The sample was peripheral blood. The receptors were sampled from a man aged 65 to 79 with acute or convalescent COVID-19.

On this clone itself: In the same sample, other DNA sequences code for this CDR3. The chain is built from TRBV28 and TRBJ1-5, with no clear D. V lost 7 bases and J 3 bases, leaving 7 bases between the germline ends. The CDR3 totals 12 residues. Germline V lookup: CDR1 MDHEN, CDR2 SYDVKM. CDR3 nucleotide sequence: TGTGCCAGCATGTCGTCCAATCAGCCCCAGCATTTT. Translating it yields CASMSSNQPQHF.

The chain employs TRBV21-1 and TRBJ2-3; the table names TRBD2, a call not compared with the DNA. TRBV21-1 is assigned pseudogene status. The CDR3 covers 16 residues. CDR3 in amino acids: CASSPQLAASTDTQYF. The CDR3 DNA follows: TGTGCCAGCAGCCCCCAACTAGCGGCTAGCACAGATACGCAGTATTTT.

This chain uses TRBV6-6 with TRBJ1-2; D is undetermined. The germline V and J ends were trimmed by 2 bases and 6 bases, with 13 bases remaining between them. Germline CDR1 MNHNY, CDR2 SVGAGI (reference sequence). The CDR3 extends over 14 amino acids. The CDR3 region is CASSYRNGFDGYTF. Written as DNA, the CDR3 is TGTGCCAGCAGTTACCGAAACGGTTTCGATGGCTACACCTTC.

Only a few counts were recorded for this clone. The chain combines TRBV6-5 with TRBJ1-2, with 7 nucleotides matching TRBD1. This CDR3 is built from 15 residues. Germline CDR1 is MNHEY and CDR2 is SVGAGI. V was pared by 1 base and J by 4 bases, with 6 bases of the junction left unmatched. The DNA for the CDR3 is TGTGCCAGCAGTTACTACCCGGGACAGATCTATGGCTACACCTTC. As protein: CASSYYPGQIYGYTF.

The CDR3 region is CASSDLAGGLAGQFF. CDR3 bases: TGTGCCAGCAGTGATCTAGCGGGAGGCTTAGCGGGGCAGTTCTTC. The chain is built from TRBV2 and TRBJ2-1, with 11 bases identical to TRBD2. The germline V gene encodes CDR1 SNHLY and CDR2 FYNNEI. V dropped 3 bases and J dropped 12; count of bases not matched to a gene: 10. The CDR3 is 15 residues long.

CDR3 loop: CASSDGTANEKLFF. The CDR3 DNA reads as TGTGCCAGCTCTGACGGGACTGCTAATGAAAAACTGTTTTTT. This chain links TRBV18 with TRBJ1-4; possible D gene TRBD1, 5 bases. From germline, CDR1 is KGHSH and CDR2 LQKENI. CDR3 size: 14 residues. V lost 6 bases and J 3 bases, leaving 11 bases between the germline ends.

The genes are TRBV12-3 or TRBV12-4 and TRBJ1-4; 9 nucleotides align to TRBD1. Unmatched junction bases numbered 7, after V lost 10 bases and J lost 7 bases. This CDR3 comprises 13 residues. CDR3 DNA sequence: TGTGCCATTCTCACAGGGGGCGGTGAAAAACTGTTTTTT. This codes for CAILTGGGEKLFF.

The V call is TRBV14, the J call TRBJ2-1; TRBD2 aligns across 7 bases. With V trimmed by 0 bases and J by 1 base, 6 bases remained unmatched. The CDR3 is 17 residues long. The germline gives CDR1 SGHDN, CDR2 FVKESK. CDR3 region: CASSQERTSASYNEQFF. The CDR3 DNA sequence: TGTGCCAGCAGCCAAGAGAGAACTAGCGCTTCCTACAATGAGCAGTTCTTC.

This chain connects TRBV29-1 to TRBJ2-2, with TRBD1 as a possible D gene (6 bases). Trimming shortened V by 5 bases and J by 3 bases, and 7 bases separated the two germline ends. The germline gives CDR1 SQVTM, CDR2 ANQGSEA. The CDR3 extends over 12 amino acids. The CDR3 nucleotides are TGCAGCGTTACAGGGTACACCGGGGAGCTGTTTTTT. Amino acid sequence: CSVTGYTGELFF.

The chain combines TRBV7-3 with TRBJ2-2, with D possibly being TRBD1 (7 bases). Germline V gives CDR1 SGHTA, CDR2 FQGTGA. There are 16 residues in the CDR3. Trimming shortened V by 2 bases and J by 2 bases, and 12 bases separated the two germline ends. The CDR3: CASSLGGTANTGELFF. The CDR3 region has the DNA TGTGCCAGCAGCTTAGGGGGGACAGCAAACACCGGGGAGCTGTTTTTT.

The chain combines TRBV27 with TRBJ1-5, with 10 bases aligning to TRBD1. The germline gives CDR1 MNHEY, CDR2 SMNVEV (reference sequence). The CDR3 loop spans 17 amino acids. J was trimmed by 2 bases and V by 4 bases; bases with no gene match: 8. CDR3 sequence: CASSSAGTGAGNQPQHF. The CDR3, as DNA: TGTGCCAGCAGTTCGGCCGGGACAGGGGCGGGCAATCAGCCCCAGCATTTT.

The rearrangement joins TRBV19 to TRBJ2-1; D is uncertain. Germline V gene data show CDR1 as LNHDA and CDR2 as SQIVND (reference sequence). The CDR3 has 14 amino acids. V was clipped by 7 bases and J by 7 bases, with 17 bases between them. Here the CDR3 reads CASKKVHTSNEQFF. CDR3 bases: TGTGCCAGTAAAAAAGTTCACACCTCTAATGAGCAGTTCTTC.

The genes are TRBV19 and TRBJ1-2; D is ambiguous. The CDR3 totals 13 residues. CDR1 is LNHDA and CDR2 is SQIVND in the germline V gene (reference sequence). V lost 2 bases, J lost 7 bases, and 11 bases lay in between. The CDR3 coding sequence is TGTGCCAGTAGTATACCCCCGGGAGCTGGCTACACCTTC. It yields the protein CASSIPPGAGYTF.

This chain links TRBV18 with TRBJ1-2; TRBD1 agrees at 9 bases. Germline loops: CDR1 KGHSH, CDR2 LQKENI. The CDR3 runs to 14 residues. J lost 8 bases, V lost 3 bases, and 7 bases had no gene match. The CDR3 is CASSPNRGRAGYTF. CDR3 DNA: TGTGCCAGCTCACCTAACAGGGGGCGCGCCGGCTACACCTTC.

This chain uses TRBV3-1 (or the pseudogene TRBV3-2) with TRBJ2-1; no clear D gene. The germline gives CDR1 LGHDT, CDR2 YNNKEL (reference sequence). The CDR3 is made up of 15 amino acids. The V gene lost 0 bases and the J gene lost 4 bases, with 10 bases spanning the gap. CDR3 loop: CASSQDGTLYNEQFF. Here the CDR3 DNA reads TGTGCCAGCAGCCAAGATGGCACACTATACAATGAGCAGTTCTTC.

The chain employs TRBV9 and TRBJ2-7; 7 bases are a match to TRBD1. This CDR3 comprises 13 residues. The ends lost 6 bases at V and 5 bases at J; junction bases unmatched: 8. Germline lookup yields CDR1 SGDLS and CDR2 YYNGEE. The CDR3 reads CASTKTGTDEQYF. In DNA form, the CDR3 reads TGTGCCAGCACCAAAACCGGGACAGACGAGCAGTACTTC.

This sequence joins TRBV4-2 and TRBJ1-2, with D perhaps TRBD1 (5 bases). Germline values: CDR1 LGHNA, CDR2 YNFKEQ. CDR3 size: 14 residues. V was cut by 0 bases and J by 3 bases, with 8 bases left in between. The CDR3: CASSQDLRDYGYTF. As DNA, the CDR3 is TGTGCCAGCAGCCAAGATCTCAGGGACTATGGCTACACCTTC.

This clone was seen a few times. The CDR3 DNA reads TGTGCCACCAGCAGTGAAGGGGGCCAGAACACCGGGGAGCTGTTTTTT. Its translation: CATSSEGGQNTGELFF. The chain carries TRBV15 and TRBJ2-2; 7 bases align to TRBD1. The CDR3 has 16 amino acids. J gave up 1 base and V 3 bases, and 5 bases lay outside the gene matches. The germline V gene encodes CDR1 LNHNV and CDR2 YYDKDF (reference sequence).

V usage is TRBV7-2 and J usage is TRBJ1-6; 8 nucleotides match TRBD1. The junction had 11 bases not matched to a gene; V was cut back by 5 bases and J by 14 bases. Germline V gives CDR1 SGHTA, CDR2 FQGNSA. This CDR3 is 14 amino acids long. The CDR3 spells CASSAGQANLALHF. CDR3 sequence (DNA): TGTGCCAGCAGCGCGGGACAGGCTAATTTGGCCCTCCACTTT. Based on the CDR3 plus reference TRBV7-2 and TRBJ1-6, the full variable domain is GAGVSQSPSNKVTEKGKDVELRCDPISGHTALYWYRQSLGQGLEFLIYFQGNSAPDKSGLPSDRFSAERTGGSVSTLTIQRTQQEDSAVYLCASSAGQANLALHFGNGTRLTVT.

The chain uses TRBV30 and TRBJ1-6; D possibly corresponds to TRBD1 (5 bases). CDR1 GTSNPN and CDR2 SVGIG come from the germline V gene (reference sequence). V lost 6 bases to trimming and J lost 5 bases, with 14 bases between them. The CDR3 contains 14 residues. The CDR3 region is CACLLSGNNSPLHF. CDR3 nucleotide sequence: TGTGCCTGCTTATTGTCAGGGAATAATTCACCCCTCCACTTT.

The V gene is TRBV1, the J gene TRBJ1-1; the table's D call, TRBD1, has no DNA check behind it. TRBV1 is designated a pseudogene. This CDR3 region has 17 residues. CDR3 region: CTSSQGGAGALNTEAFF. CDR3 in DNA: TGCACCAGCAGCCAAGGTGGGGCAGGGGCACTGAACACTGAAGCTTTCTTT.

This clone was recorded a few times. The rearrangement uses TRBV9 and TRBJ1-6; 7 bases line up with TRBD1. The CDR3 is 15 amino acids. The germline CDR1 and CDR2 sequences are SGDLS and YYNGEE. V dropped 2 bases and J dropped 7; count of bases not matched to a gene: 6. CDR3 nucleotides: TGTGCCAGCAGCGTCGGGACAGTTGGGAATTCACCCCTCCACTTT. Translated: CASSVGTVGNSPLHF.

The gene calls are TRBV12-3 or TRBV12-4 and TRBJ2-5; D is possibly TRBD1 (6 bases). V was clipped by 5 bases and J by 2 bases, with 9 bases between them. There are 13 residues in the CDR3. The CDR3: CASSRDTQETQYF. For the CDR3, the DNA is TGTGCCAGCAGTAGGGACACACAAGAGACCCAGTACTTC.

J is TRBJ2-1 and V is TRBV7-2, with 7 nucleotides matching TRBD2. Germline lookup yields CDR1 SGHTA and CDR2 FQGNSA. This CDR3 is 14 amino acids long. Trimming took 2 bases from V and 10 from J; bases not matched to a gene: 8. CDR3 protein: CASSLSPMGLEQFF. As DNA, the CDR3 is TGTGCCAGCAGCTTATCTCCGATGGGACTAGAGCAGTTCTTC.

This rearrangement joins TRBV6-6 to TRBJ2-2; TRBD1 might be the D (6 bases). Germline V gene sequence: CDR1 MNHNY, CDR2 SVGAGI (reference sequence). CDR3 size: 14 residues. Trimming cost V 11 bases and J 6 bases, with 19 bases left between them. DNA of the CDR3: TGTGCCGGACACTCTGGAACAGGGTCCGGGGAGCTGTTTTTT. Its protein product is CAGHSGTGSGELFF.